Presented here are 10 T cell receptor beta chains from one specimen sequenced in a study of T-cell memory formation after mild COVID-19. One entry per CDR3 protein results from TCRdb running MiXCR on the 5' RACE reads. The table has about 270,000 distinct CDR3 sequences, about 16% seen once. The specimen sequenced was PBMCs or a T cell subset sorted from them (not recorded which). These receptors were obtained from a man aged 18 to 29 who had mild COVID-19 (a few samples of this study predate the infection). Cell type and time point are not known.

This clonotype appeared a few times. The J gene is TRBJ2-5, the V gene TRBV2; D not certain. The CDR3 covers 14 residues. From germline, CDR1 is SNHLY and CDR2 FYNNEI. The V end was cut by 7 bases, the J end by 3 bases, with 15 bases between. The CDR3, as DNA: TGTGCCAGCACCCAAAACGGCGGTGAAGAGACCCAGTACTTC. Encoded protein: CASTQNGGEETQYF.

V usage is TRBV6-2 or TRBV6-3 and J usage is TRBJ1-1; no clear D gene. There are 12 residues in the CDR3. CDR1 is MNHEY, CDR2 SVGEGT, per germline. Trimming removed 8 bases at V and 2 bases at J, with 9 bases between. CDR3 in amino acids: CASGRVNTEAFF. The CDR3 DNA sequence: TGTGCCAGCGGTCGGGTTAACACTGAAGCTTTCTTT.

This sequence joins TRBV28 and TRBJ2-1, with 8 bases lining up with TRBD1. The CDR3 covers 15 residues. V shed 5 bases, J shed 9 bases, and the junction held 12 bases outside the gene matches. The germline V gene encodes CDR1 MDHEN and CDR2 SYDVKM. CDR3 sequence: CASSGGQATGGEQFF. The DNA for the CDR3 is TGTGCCAGCAGTGGGGGACAGGCAACAGGGGGTGAGCAGTTCTTC.

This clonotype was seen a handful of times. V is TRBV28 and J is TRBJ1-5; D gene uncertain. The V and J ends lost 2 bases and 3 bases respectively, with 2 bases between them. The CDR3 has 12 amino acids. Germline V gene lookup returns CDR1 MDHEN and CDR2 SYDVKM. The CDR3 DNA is TGTGCCAGCAGTTTACCCAATCAGCCCCAGCATTTT. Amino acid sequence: CASSLPNQPQHF.

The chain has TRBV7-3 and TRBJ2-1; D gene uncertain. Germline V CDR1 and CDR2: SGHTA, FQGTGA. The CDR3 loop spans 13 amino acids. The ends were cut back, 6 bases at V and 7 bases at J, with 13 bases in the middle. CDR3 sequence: CASSPGSSNEQFF. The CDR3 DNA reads TGTGCCAGCAGTCCAGGAAGCTCGAATGAGCAGTTCTTC.

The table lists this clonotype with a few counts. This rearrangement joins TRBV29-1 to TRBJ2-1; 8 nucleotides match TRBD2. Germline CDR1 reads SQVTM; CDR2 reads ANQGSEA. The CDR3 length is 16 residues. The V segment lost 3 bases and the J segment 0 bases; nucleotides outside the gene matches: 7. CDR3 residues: CSVDGLAGSSYNEQFF. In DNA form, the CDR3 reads TGCAGCGTTGATGGGCTAGCGGGCAGCTCCTACAATGAGCAGTTCTTC.

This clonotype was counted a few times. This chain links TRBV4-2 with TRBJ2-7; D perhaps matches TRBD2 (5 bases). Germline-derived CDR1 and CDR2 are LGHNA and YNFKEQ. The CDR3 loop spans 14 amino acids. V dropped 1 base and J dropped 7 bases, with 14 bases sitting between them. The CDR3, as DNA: TGTGCCAGCAGCCAAGCGGGGTCCAGGAGTGAGCAGTACTTC. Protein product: CASSQAGSRSEQYF.

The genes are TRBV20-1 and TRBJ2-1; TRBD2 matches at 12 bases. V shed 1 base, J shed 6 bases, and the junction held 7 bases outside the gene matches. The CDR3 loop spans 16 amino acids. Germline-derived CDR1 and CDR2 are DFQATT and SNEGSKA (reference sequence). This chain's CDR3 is CSARVASGGVSNEQFF. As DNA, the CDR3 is TGCAGTGCTAGAGTCGCTAGCGGGGGGGTCTCCAATGAGCAGTTCTTC.

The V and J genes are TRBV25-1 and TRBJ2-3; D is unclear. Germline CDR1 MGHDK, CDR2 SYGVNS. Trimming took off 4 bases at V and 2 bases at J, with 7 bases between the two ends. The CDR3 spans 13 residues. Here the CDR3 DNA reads TGTGCCAGCAGTGCCGACAACACAGATACGCAGTATTTT. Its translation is CASSADNTDTQYF.

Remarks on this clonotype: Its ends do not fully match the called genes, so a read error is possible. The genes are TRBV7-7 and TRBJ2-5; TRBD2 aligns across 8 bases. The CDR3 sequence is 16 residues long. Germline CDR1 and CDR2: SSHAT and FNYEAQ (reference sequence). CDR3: CASSLTWTSLQETQYF. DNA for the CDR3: TGTGCTAGCAGTCTTACCTGGACTAGCCTCCAAGAGACCCAGTACTTC.